This T cell receptor (beta chain) was identified in a study of CDR3 diversity in severe acne. TCRdb analysed the PCR reads with MiXCR anew, one entry per CDR3 protein. The profile shows 89,000 or so distinct CDR3 sequences, about half of them singletons. V shed 1 base and J shed 6 bases, with 18 bases lying between them. CDR3 length: 17 residues. Germline CDR1 reads LNHDA; CDR2 reads SQIVND (reference sequence). In this sample, this clonotype turned up many times. The sequence was collected from a male donor in good health, serving as a control. The V gene is TRBV19, the J gene TRBJ1-4, with D tentatively TRBD1 (5 bases). Material: blood. Written as DNA, the CDR3 is TGTGCCAGTAGTATAGGGACTCCCGGGGGAACCGATGAAAAACTGTTTTTT. Protein product: CASSIGTPGGTDEKLFF.